Ten or more counts support the clone carrying this TCR beta chain. Antigen unknown. Loaded into unsorted PBMC replicate PCRs was about 330 ng DNA, some 27,000 T cell genomes. Only in-frame clones appear in the TCRdb table, and some are missing; sequencing was by immunoSEQ multiplex PCR. The sample has hundreds of thousands of clones; more than 70% are singletons. The CDR3 runs 16 residues. Per the germline V gene, CDR1 is SGHNT and CDR2 is YYREEE (reference sequence). The sample belongs to a study of shared clonotypes between healthy human individuals. Background on the study: Two women and a few men aged 18 to 49 made up the donors.

Study results and caveats: Clonotype sharing levels among donors were expected to vary with sequencing depth.

The chain links TRBV5-4 to TRBJ2-5; 8 bases map to TRBD2. The end of the DNA aligns better with TRBJ2-7, so the J call may be wrong. The sample consisted of PBMCs. The sequence came from a woman aged 40 to 49 in good health. Some clones in this sample may be carry-over from other donors' samples. The CDR3 loop is CASSPLPGAGGDEQYF. In nucleotides, the CDR3 is TGTGCCAGCAGCCCCCTCCCGGGTGCGGGAGGCGACGAGCAGTACTTC.